This T cell receptor (beta chain) comes out of a study of blood T cell repertoires in COVID-19. Study information: PBMCs, B-cell-depleted T cells, or T cells provided the cDNA or gDNA that made up the material.

TCRdb's copy holds only in-frame clones and misses some; the assay was immunoSEQ multiplex PCR. The sample carries 260,000 or so clones, about 91% recorded once. The CDR3 is 16 amino acids. The germline gives CDR1 SNHLY, CDR2 FYNNEI. Trimming took off 6 bases at V and 13 bases at J, with 25 bases between the two ends. In its sample, this clone was seen a few times. The study recruited people aged about 18 to 89 years across approximately 23 US areas. Participants reported their clinical history, and cohort assignment relied on those reports. The sequence was obtained from a woman aged 25 to 45 with acute COVID-19. The chain joins TRBV2 to TRBJ1-6; D not certain. Sample: PBMCs or T cells enriched from blood (not recorded which). Here the CDR3 DNA reads TGTGCCAGCAGCGCTTCTTTGGCCCCCCGTAATGTTCCCCTCCACTTT. Translated, it gives CASSASLAPRNVPLHF.